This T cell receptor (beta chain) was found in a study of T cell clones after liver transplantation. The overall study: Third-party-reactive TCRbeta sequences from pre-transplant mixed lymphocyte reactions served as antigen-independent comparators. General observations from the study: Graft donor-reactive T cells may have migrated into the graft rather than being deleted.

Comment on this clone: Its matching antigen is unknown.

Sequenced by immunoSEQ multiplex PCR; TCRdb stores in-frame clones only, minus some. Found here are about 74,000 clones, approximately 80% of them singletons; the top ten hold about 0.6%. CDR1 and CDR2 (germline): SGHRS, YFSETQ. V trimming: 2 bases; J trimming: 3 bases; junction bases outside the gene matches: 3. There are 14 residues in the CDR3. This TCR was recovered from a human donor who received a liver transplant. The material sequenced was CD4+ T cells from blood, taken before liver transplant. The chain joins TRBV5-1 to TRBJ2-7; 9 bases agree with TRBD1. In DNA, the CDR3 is TGCGCCAGCAGCTTACAGGGACAGGGCTACGAGCAGTACTTC. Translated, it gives CASSLQGQGYEQYF. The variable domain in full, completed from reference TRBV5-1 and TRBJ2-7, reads KAGVTQTPRYLIKTRGQQVTLSCSPISGHRSVSWYQQTPGQGLQFLFEYFSETQRNKGNFPGRFSGRQFSNSRSEMNVSTLELGDSALYLCASSLQGQGYEQYFGPGTRLTVT.